This T cell receptor (beta chain) was sequenced during a study of blood T cells in healthy people across ages. The V segment lost 4 bases and the J segment 4 bases; nucleotides outside the gene matches: 12. The CDR3 is 16 residues long. CDR1 and CDR2 from the germline V gene are SGHRS and YFSETQ. The use of a sample-barcoded 5' primer and a J-beta primer mix characterized a second PCR of roughly 7 to 11 cycles. MiXCR, run by TCRdb on the 5' RACE reads, gives a single entry per CDR3 protein. The sample gives 1.5 million to 2 million distinct CDR3 sequences, 28% of which show up once; 7.7% is in the top ten. No fewer than 5 micrograms of total RNA were isolated from every sample.

Sequencing used blood. The sequence was obtained from a woman in her 30s in good health. The chain is built from TRBV5-1 and TRBJ2-3; 7 nucleotides align to TRBD2. The CDR3 sequence: CASSPGGASGADTQYF. The CDR3 bases are TGCGCCAGCAGCCCGGGGGGTGCTAGCGGAGCAGATACGCAGTATTTT.